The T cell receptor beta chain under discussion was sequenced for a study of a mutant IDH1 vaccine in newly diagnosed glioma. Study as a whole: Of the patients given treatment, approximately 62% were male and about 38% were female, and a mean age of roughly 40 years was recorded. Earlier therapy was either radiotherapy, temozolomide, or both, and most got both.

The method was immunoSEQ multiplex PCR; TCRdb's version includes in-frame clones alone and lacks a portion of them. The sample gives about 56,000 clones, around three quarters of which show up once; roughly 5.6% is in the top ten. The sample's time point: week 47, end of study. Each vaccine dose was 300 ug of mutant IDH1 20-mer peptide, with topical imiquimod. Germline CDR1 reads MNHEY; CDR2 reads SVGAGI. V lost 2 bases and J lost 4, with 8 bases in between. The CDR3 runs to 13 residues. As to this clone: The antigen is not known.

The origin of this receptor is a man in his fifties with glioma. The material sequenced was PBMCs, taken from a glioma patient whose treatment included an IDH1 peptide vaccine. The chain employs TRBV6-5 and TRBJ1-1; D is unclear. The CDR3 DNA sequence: TGTGCCAGCAGTTACACCCAAGGCACTGAAGCTTTCTTT. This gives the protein CASSYTQGTEAFF.